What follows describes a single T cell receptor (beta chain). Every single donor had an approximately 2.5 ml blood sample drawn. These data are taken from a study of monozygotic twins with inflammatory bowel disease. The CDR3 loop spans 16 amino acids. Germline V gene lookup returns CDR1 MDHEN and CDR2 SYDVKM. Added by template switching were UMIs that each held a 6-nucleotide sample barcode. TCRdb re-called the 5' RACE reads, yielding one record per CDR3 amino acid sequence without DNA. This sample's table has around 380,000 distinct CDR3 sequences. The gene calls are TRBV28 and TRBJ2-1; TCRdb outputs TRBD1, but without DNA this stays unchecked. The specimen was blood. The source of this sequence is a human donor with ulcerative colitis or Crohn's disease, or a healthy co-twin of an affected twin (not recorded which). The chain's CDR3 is CASSNRRDRGYNEQFF.